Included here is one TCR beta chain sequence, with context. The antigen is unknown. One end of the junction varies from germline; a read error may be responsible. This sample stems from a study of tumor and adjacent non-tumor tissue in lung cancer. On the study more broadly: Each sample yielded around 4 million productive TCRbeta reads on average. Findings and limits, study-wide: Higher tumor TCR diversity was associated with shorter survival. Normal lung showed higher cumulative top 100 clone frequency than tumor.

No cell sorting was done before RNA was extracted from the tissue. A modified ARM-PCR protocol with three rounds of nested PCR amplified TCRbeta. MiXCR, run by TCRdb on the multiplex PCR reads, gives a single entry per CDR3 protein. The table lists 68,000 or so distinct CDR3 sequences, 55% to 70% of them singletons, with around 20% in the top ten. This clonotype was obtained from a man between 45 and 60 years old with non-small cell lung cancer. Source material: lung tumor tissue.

The CDR3 sequence: CAISEVRGDTDTQYF. The CDR3 nucleotides are TGTGCCATCAGTGAGGTCCGGGGGGACACAGATACGCAATATTTT. The rearrangement joins TRBV10-3 to TRBJ2-3; the D gene is possibly TRBD2 (7 bases). The germline gives CDR1 ENHRY, CDR2 SYGVKD. This CDR3 comprises 15 residues.